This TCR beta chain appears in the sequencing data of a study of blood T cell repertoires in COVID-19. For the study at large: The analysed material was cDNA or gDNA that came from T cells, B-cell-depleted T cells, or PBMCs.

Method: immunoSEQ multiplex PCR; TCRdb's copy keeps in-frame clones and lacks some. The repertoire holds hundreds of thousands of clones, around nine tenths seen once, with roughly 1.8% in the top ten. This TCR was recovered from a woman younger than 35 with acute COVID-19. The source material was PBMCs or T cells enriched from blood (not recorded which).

In nucleotides, the CDR3 is TGTGCCAGCAGCTTCACAGGGCTGAACACTGAAGCTTTCTTT. It codes for CASSFTGLNTEAFF. V gene TRBV11-2 combines with J gene TRBJ1-1; weak D call: TRBD1 (6 bases). Trimming stripped 3 bases from V and 0 bases from J, with 8 bases between. CDR1 is SGHAT, CDR2 FQNNGV, per germline. The CDR3 runs 14 residues.